This T cell receptor (beta chain) was captured by sequencing in a study of cytomegalovirus exposure and HLA in healthy donors. Study background: Samples from HLA-typed donors yielded about 85 million unique TCRs in an early data release. Study findings and constraints: Among donors in an Asian-associated ancestry cluster, a later analysis reportedly found fewer N-insertions than the approximately 670-donor mean. It was assumed in the presence/absence analyses that sequencing depth was roughly uniform across donors. Among the sequence variants, a highly shared cluster was likely an artifact of sequencing.

Germline V gene data show CDR1 as ENHRY and CDR2 as SYGVKD. J lost 4 bases, V lost 2 bases, and 8 bases had no gene match. The CDR3 has 16 residues. Regarding this clone: Its antigen is not known.

Primers: 60 Vbeta forward and 13 Jbeta reverse. TCRdb's copy holds only in-frame clones and misses some; the assay was immunoSEQ multiplex PCR. Of approximately 240,000 clones in the sample, over 80% were seen once. Sequencing input: PBMCs. The sequence came from a woman in her thirties or forties in good health and CMV-seropositive. The rearrangement links TRBV10-3 to TRBJ1-1; 9 bases agree with TRBD1. The CDR3 region has the DNA TGTGCCATCAGTGAGGTACCACAGGGGGCGGGCACTGAAGCTTTCTTT. This sequence encodes CAISEVPQGAGTEAFF.